These 27 T cell receptor beta chains came from one sample sequenced in a study of T cell changes during pregnancy in multiple sclerosis. The data were produced by immunoSEQ multiplex PCR, yet TCRdb's version contains in-frame clones alone and is incomplete. This table has about 100,000 clones, approximately 90% appearing once. The sample in question was peripheral blood, obtained in the second trimester of pregnancy. All receptors derive from a female donor with multiple sclerosis, enrolled in a pregnancy study.

There are a few counts of this clone. The chain uses TRBV19 and TRBJ1-1; TRBD1 aligns across 9 bases. CDR3 length equals 14 residues. Germline loops: CDR1 LNHDA, CDR2 SQIVND (reference sequence). V was clipped by 8 bases and J by 3 bases; unmatched bases: 7. The CDR3 reads CASADRGGDTEAFF. In nucleotides, the CDR3 is TGTGCCAGTGCGGACAGGGGAGGAGACACTGAAGCTTTCTTT.

The genes are TRBV27 and TRBJ2-7, with 8 bases lining up with TRBD1. The CDR3 covers 15 residues. Germline CDR1 is MNHEY and CDR2 is SMNVEV (reference sequence). V lost 8 bases and J lost 3; bases outside the gene matches: 12. CDR3 DNA sequence: TGTGCCAGCCGGAGGAGTCAGGGGGCGTACTACGAGCAGTACTTC. Residues: CASRRSQGAYYEQYF.

About this clone itself: Different DNA sequences within this sample yield the same CDR3. V usage is TRBV18 and J usage is TRBJ1-2; D might be TRBD1 (6 bases). Per germline, CDR1 KGHSH and CDR2 LQKENI. The germline V and J ends were trimmed by 3 bases and 2 bases, with 7 bases remaining between them. The CDR3 spans 13 residues. CDR3 nucleotides: TGTGCCAGCTCACCCGACAGGAACTATGGCTACACCTTC. Amino acid sequence: CASSPDRNYGYTF.

The rearrangement uses TRBV10-3 and TRBJ1-5; D unclear. Germline V gene data show CDR1 as ENHRY and CDR2 as SYGVKD. CDR3 length: 19 amino acids. The V gene lost 7 bases and the J gene lost 1 base, with 26 bases spanning the gap. CDR3 loop: CAINPSAGIHDKSNQPQHF. The CDR3 DNA follows: TGTGCCATCAATCCCTCTGCCGGGATCCACGATAAAAGCAATCAGCCCCAGCATTTT.

V gene TRBV18 combines with J gene TRBJ2-5; D gene unclear. CDR1 and CDR2 from the germline V gene are KGHSH and LQKENI. V lost 3 bases to trimming and J lost 4 bases, with 3 bases between them. This CDR3 has 11 amino acids. The CDR3 sequence: CASSPLETQYF. As DNA, the CDR3 is TGTGCCAGCTCACCCCTAGAGACCCAGTACTTC.

This chain links TRBV6-6 with TRBJ2-7, with TRBD2 as a possible D gene (6 bases). Germline lookup yields CDR1 MNHNY and CDR2 SVGAGI (reference sequence). The CDR3 is 15 amino acids. V was trimmed by 3 bases and J by 2 bases, leaving 14 bases between them. CDR3: CASSYGDSGTYEQYF. The CDR3 DNA follows: TGTGCCAGCAGTTATGGGGACTCCGGGACCTACGAGCAGTACTTC.

V is TRBV19 and J is TRBJ1-2; D is uncertain. Trimming took 2 bases from V and 4 from J, leaving 14 bases between them. The CDR3 has 15 amino acids. From germline, CDR1 is LNHDA and CDR2 SQIVND (reference sequence). CDR3 in amino acids: CASSIWMRHLYGYTF. CDR3 in DNA: TGTGCCAGTAGTATATGGATGCGGCACCTCTATGGCTACACCTTC.

The chain uses TRBV5-1 and TRBJ2-1, with a tentative D call TRBD1 (5 bases). The CDR3 runs to 16 residues. Trimming removed 2 bases from V and 3 bases from J, with 15 bases in between. Germline values: CDR1 SGHRS, CDR2 YFSETQ. CDR3 nucleotides: TGCGCCAGCAGCTTTAAGGGGTCCTCCGGCTACAATGAGCAGTTCTTC. It translates to CASSFKGSSGYNEQFF.

This chain joins TRBV14 and TRBJ2-5; 7 bases are shared with TRBD1. Unmatched junction bases numbered 9, after V lost 0 bases and J lost 5 bases. The germline V gene encodes CDR1 SGHDN and CDR2 FVKESK. CDR3 length equals 16 residues. The CDR3 DNA sequence: TGTGCCAGCAGCCAAGAGACAGGGTACCTATCGGAGACCCAGTACTTC. It specifies CASSQETGYLSETQYF.

V and J are TRBV5-8 and TRBJ1-3, with 8 bases lining up with TRBD1. The CDR3 runs 16 residues. The germline CDR1 and CDR2 sequences are SGHTS and YDEGEE. With 1 base clipped from V and 3 bases from J, the junction kept 6 bases outside the gene matches. In DNA, the CDR3 is TGTGCCAGCAGCTTGAGGACAGGGCCGGGTGGAAACACCATATATTTT. It yields the protein CASSLRTGPGGNTIYF.

The chain is built from TRBV19 and TRBJ2-7; D remains ambiguous. V was clipped by 4 bases and J by 2 bases, with 12 bases between them. The CDR3 spans 14 residues. In germline, CDR1 is LNHDA, CDR2 SQIVND (reference sequence). Here the CDR3 reads CASSTPGLPYEQYF. In nucleotides, the CDR3 is TGTGCCAGTAGTACACCGGGTCTACCCTACGAGCAGTACTTC.

This chain connects TRBV7-3 to TRBJ2-3; TRBD1 might be the D (5 bases). The CDR3 consists of 14 residues. CDR1 and CDR2 (germline): SGHTA, FQGTGA. The V and J ends lost 3 bases and 1 base respectively, with 8 bases between them. CDR3 amino acids: CASSFAGRTDTQYF. The DNA for the CDR3 is TGTGCCAGCAGCTTCGCAGGGCGCACAGATACGCAGTATTTT.

The chain couples TRBV5-1 to TRBJ2-2, with D possibly matching TRBD1 (6 bases). The V gene's germline CDR1 is SGHRS and CDR2 YFSETQ. This CDR3 has 15 amino acids. V was shortened by 4 bases and J by 1 base, with 11 bases between the two germline ends. The CDR3 protein is CASSLGTLNTGELFF. The CDR3 bases are TGCGCCAGCAGCCTAGGGACATTGAACACCGGGGAGCTGTTTTTT. Full variable domain (remainder filled in from reference TRBV5-1 and TRBJ2-2): KAGVTQTPRYLIKTRGQQVTLSCSPISGHRSVSWYQQTPGQGLQFLFEYFSETQRNKGNFPGRFSGRQFSNSRSEMNVSTLELGDSALYLCASSLGTLNTGELFFGEGSRLTVL.

This chain links TRBV7-2 with TRBJ2-1; 10 bases map to TRBD1. J lost 7 bases, V lost 4 bases, and 7 bases had no gene match. The CDR3 runs 15 residues. Germline CDR1 and CDR2: SGHTA and FQGNSA. In DNA form, the CDR3 reads TGTGCCAGCAGCTCCGACAGGGGGCGAATTAATGAGCAGTTCTTC. Translating gives CASSSDRGRINEQFF.

The chain combines TRBV6-1 with TRBJ2-1; 8 bases match TRBD2. CDR1 is MNHNS and CDR2 is SASEGT in the germline V gene. The CDR3 has 16 residues. Unmatched junction bases numbered 9, after V lost 4 bases and J lost 4 bases. The CDR3 sequence is CASSARTSSSYNEQFF. The CDR3 DNA reads as TGTGCCAGCAGTGCTCGGACTAGCTCGTCTTACAATGAGCAGTTCTTC.

The rearrangement joins TRBV10-3 to TRBJ2-2; 15 bases match TRBD2. Germline loops: CDR1 ENHRY, CDR2 SYGVKD. CDR3 length equals 18 residues. V lost 7 bases, J lost 4 bases, and 10 bases stayed unmatched. This chain's CDR3 is CAITRGLAGGPRTGELFF. The CDR3, as DNA: TGTGCCATCACCAGAGGACTAGCGGGAGGGCCGCGCACCGGGGAGCTGTTTTTT.

The chain links TRBV2 to TRBJ2-5; TRBD2 agrees at 8 bases. V lost 7 bases to trimming and J lost 5 bases; unmatched junction nucleotides: 6. The CDR3 has 13 amino acids. Germline V gene sequence: CDR1 SNHLY, CDR2 FYNNEI. The CDR3: CASTSLAGETQYF. The CDR3 DNA follows: TGTGCCAGCACTTCTTTAGCGGGGGAGACCCAGTACTTC.

This clone showed up just once. The rearrangement joins TRBV28 to TRBJ2-7; D possibly corresponds to TRBD1 (6 bases). The CDR3 is 13 residues long. V was trimmed by 5 bases and J by 4 bases, leaving 12 bases between them. Germline CDR1 is MDHEN and CDR2 is SYDVKM. CDR3 in amino acids: CASSPTGRYEQYF. Written as DNA, the CDR3 is TGTGCCAGCAGTCCGACAGGTCGATACGAGCAGTACTTC. Complete variable domain (other parts from reference TRBV28 and TRBJ2-7): DVKVTQSSRYLVKRTGEKVFLECVQDMDHENMFWYRQDPGLGLRLIYFSYDVKMKEKGDIPEGYSVSREKKERFSLILESASTNQTSMYLCASSPTGRYEQYFGPGTRLTVT.

The gene calls are TRBV5-6 and TRBJ2-3; D gene ambiguous. Germline V gene sequence: CDR1 SGHDT, CDR2 YYEEEE. Trimming shortened V by 3 bases and J by 6 bases, and 14 bases separated the two germline ends. This CDR3 spans 14 amino acids. CDR3 sequence: CASSSNLFLDTQYF. The CDR3 DNA reads TGTGCCAGCAGCTCGAACTTATTTTTGGATACGCAGTATTTT.

The chain is built from TRBV30 and TRBJ2-7, with D unclear. This CDR3 is 12 amino acids long. The ends were cut back, 3 bases at V and 0 bases at J, with 6 bases in the middle. CDR1 and CDR2 (germline): GTSNPN, SVGIG (reference sequence). This CDR3 reads CAWSTTSYEQYF. The CDR3 DNA follows: TGTGCCTGGAGCACTACCTCCTACGAGCAGTACTTC.

The rearrangement joins TRBV6-1 to TRBJ2-7, with D possibly TRBD1 on 6 matching bases. The CDR3 covers 17 residues. Trimming pared 4 bases from V and 0 bases from J, leaving 19 bases between. The germline CDR1 and CDR2 sequences are MNHNS and SASEGT. CDR3 residues: CASSAIRTARSSYEQYF. For the CDR3, the DNA is TGTGCCAGCAGTGCCATTAGGACAGCGAGGAGCTCCTACGAGCAGTACTTC.

In the case of this clone: At one end the junction does not follow the germline gene, possibly because of a read error. The chain uses TRBV6-6 and TRBJ1-2; D not resolved. Looked up from germline, CDR1 is MNHNY and CDR2 is SVGAGI (reference sequence). This CDR3 has 11 residues. CDR3 in DNA: TGTGCCAGCAGTTACTTCTATGGTTACACCTTC. Protein sequence: CASSYFYGYTF.

J is TRBJ2-7 and V is TRBV25-1; D is unclear. The V end was cut by 1 base, the J end by 0 bases, with 7 bases between. This CDR3 contains 14 residues. Per the germline V gene, CDR1 is MGHDK and CDR2 is SYGVNS. Written as DNA, the CDR3 is TGTGCCAGCAGTGAATCCCCTCCCTCCTACGAGCAGTACTTC. It translates to CASSESPPSYEQYF.

V is TRBV27 and J is TRBJ1-6; weak D call: TRBD1 (6 bases). The CDR3 loop spans 12 amino acids. The ends were cut back, 5 bases at V and 10 bases at J, with 9 bases in the middle. CDR1 is MNHEY and CDR2 is SMNVEV in the germline V gene (reference sequence). The CDR3: CASSTGISPLHF. As DNA, the CDR3 is TGTGCCAGCAGTACAGGGATCTCACCCCTCCACTTT.

The CDR3 nucleotides read TGTGCCAGCAGCCCGACCACCCAGGGGGCTTTCTACAATGAGCAGTTCTTC. It yields the protein CASSPTTQGAFYNEQFF. The rearrangement links TRBV7-8 to TRBJ2-1; the match to TRBD1 covers 8 bases. The CDR3 has 17 residues. With 5 bases clipped from V and 3 bases from J, the junction kept 12 bases outside the gene matches. Germline CDR1 and CDR2: SGHVS and FQNEAQ.

This chain joins TRBV7-3 and TRBJ2-1; 9 nucleotides align to TRBD1. The CDR3 runs 15 residues. The ends lost 5 bases at V and 6 bases at J; junction bases unmatched: 8. Germline lookup yields CDR1 SGHTA and CDR2 FQGTGA. CDR3 amino acids: CASSPEQGAINEQFF. As DNA, the CDR3 is TGTGCCAGCAGCCCCGAACAGGGGGCGATCAATGAGCAGTTCTTC. The full variable domain, its missing parts supplied by reference TRBV7-3 and TRBJ2-1, is GAGVSQTPSNKVTEKGKYVELRCDPISGHTALYWYRQSLGQGPEFLIYFQGTGAADDSGLPNDRFFAVRPEGSVSTLKIQRTERGDSAVYLCASSPEQGAINEQFFGPGTRLTVL.

The J gene is TRBJ1-4, the V gene TRBV7-6; 8 bases line up with TRBD1. Germline values: CDR1 SGHVS, CDR2 FNYEAQ. The CDR3 contains 16 residues. The J segment lost 10 bases and the V segment lost 0 bases, leaving 10 bases of the junction unmatched. The DNA for the CDR3 is TGTGCCAGCAGCTTAGCCGCCGGACAGGGTAGCTCAAAACTGTTTTTT. This sequence encodes CASSLAAGQGSSKLFF.